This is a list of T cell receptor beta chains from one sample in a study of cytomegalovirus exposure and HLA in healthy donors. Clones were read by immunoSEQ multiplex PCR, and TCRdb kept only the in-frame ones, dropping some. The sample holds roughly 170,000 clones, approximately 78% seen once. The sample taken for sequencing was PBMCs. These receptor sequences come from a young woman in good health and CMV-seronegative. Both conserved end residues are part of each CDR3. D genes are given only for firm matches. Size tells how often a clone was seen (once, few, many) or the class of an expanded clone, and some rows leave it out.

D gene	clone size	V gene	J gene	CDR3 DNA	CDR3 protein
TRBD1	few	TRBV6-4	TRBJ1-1	TGTGCCAGCAGGCCGACAGGGGAGAACACTGAAGCTTTCTTT	CASRPTGENTEAFF
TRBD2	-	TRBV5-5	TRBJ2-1	TGTGCCAGCAGCTACCGCGGGACTAGCGGGAGCGTCTCCTACAATGAGCAGTTCTTC	CASSYRGTSGSVSYNEQFF
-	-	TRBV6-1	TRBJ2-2	TGTGCCAGCAAGGGGGGGGTGGACACCGGGGAGCTGTTTTTT	CASKGGVDTGELFF
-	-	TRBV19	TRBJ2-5	TGTGCCAGTAGTATAGGCCGGGACTCAGAGACCCAGTACTTC	CASSIGRDSETQYF
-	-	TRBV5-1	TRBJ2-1	TGCGCCAGCAGCCCTAGGGGACTCGCGGAATACAATGAGCAGTTCTTC	CASSPRGLAEYNEQFF
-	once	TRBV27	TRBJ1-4	TGTGCCAGTCAGTTAGCAGGGGCAGGCAAACTGTTTTTT	CASQLAGAGKLFF
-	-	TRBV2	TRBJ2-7	TGTGCCAGCATTAGGAGTACCTACGAGCAGTACTTC	CASIRSTYEQYF
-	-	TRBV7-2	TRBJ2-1	TGTGCCAGCAGCGCCGCTCAGATCGAGCAGTTCTTC	CASSAAQIEQFF
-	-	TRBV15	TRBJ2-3	TGTGCCACCAGCGCTCGGAGGGGCACAGATACGCAGTATTTT	CATSARRGTDTQYF
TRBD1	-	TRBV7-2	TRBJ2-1	TGTGCCAGCAGCTTGAGACAGGGGAATGAGCAGTTCTTC	CASSLRQGNEQFF
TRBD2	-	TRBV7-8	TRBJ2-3	TGTGCCAGCAAGTCTCCGGCGACTAGCGGGAGGAGCACAGATACGCAGTATTTT	CASKSPATSGRSTDTQYF
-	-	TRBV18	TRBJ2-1	TGTGCCAGCTCACCATCGGGGAGCTCCTACAATGAGCAGTTCTTC	CASSPSGSSYNEQFF
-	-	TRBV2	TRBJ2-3	TGTGCCAGCAGTGGAGGCAGATACACAGATACGCAGTATTTT	CASSGGRYTDTQYF
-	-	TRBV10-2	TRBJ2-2	TGCGCCAGCAGGGCCAGGGGCGGGGAGCTGTTTTTT	CASRARGGELFF
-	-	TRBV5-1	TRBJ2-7	TGCGCCAGCAGCGCCGGGACTGGCCTCTACGAGCAGTACTTC	CASSAGTGLYEQYF
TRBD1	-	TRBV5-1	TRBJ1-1	TGCGCCAGCAGCCCATTGACAGGGGTTAACACTGAAGCTTTCTTT	CASSPLTGVNTEAFF
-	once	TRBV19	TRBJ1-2	TGTGCCAGTAGTATCTTGACAGGAAACTATGGCTACACCTTC	CASSILTGNYGYTF
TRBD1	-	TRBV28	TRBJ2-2	TGTGCCAGCAGTTTACCGGGACAGGGGTCCGGGGAGCTGTTTTTT	CASSLPGQGSGELFF
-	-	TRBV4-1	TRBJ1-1	TGCGCCAGCAGCCACTACTTTGCGGGGGAGAACACTGAAGCTTTCTTT	CASSHYFAGENTEAFF
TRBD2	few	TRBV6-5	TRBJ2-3	TGTGCCAGCAGTACACAGCGGGACAGCACAGATACGCAGTATTTT	CASSTQRDSTDTQYF
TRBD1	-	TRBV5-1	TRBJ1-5	TGCGCCAGCAGCCCCGCCCCTAGGACAGGAAATCAGCCCCAGCATTTT	CASSPAPRTGNQPQHF
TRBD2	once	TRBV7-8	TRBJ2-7	TGTGCCAGCAGCCCGAGGCTAGCGGGGAACTCCTACGAGCAGTACTTC	CASSPRLAGNSYEQYF
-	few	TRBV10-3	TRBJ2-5	TGTGCCATCGCAAAGGACAGAGGGGCGGAGACCCAGTACTTC	CAIAKDRGAETQYF
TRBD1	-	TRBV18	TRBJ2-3	TGTGCCAGCTCACCTAACTTCGACAGGGGCGACGGCACAGATACGCAGTATTTT	CASSPNFDRGDGTDTQYF
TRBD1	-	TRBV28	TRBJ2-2	TGTGCCAGCAGTTTCTACCGGGACAGTAACACCGGGGAGCTGTTTTTT	CASSFYRDSNTGELFF
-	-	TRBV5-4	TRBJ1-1	TGTGCCAGCAGCCCATCCGACAGATTGAACACTGAAGCTTTCTTT	CASSPSDRLNTEAFF
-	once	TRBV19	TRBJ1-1	TGTGCCAGTAGTATACAGGGCACTGAAGCTTTCTTT	CASSIQGTEAFF
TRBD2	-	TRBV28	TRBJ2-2	TGTGCCAGCAGCCAGGGAGGGGTAGGCGGGGAGCTGTTTTTT	CASSQGGVGGELFF
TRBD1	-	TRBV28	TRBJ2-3	TGTGCCAGCAGCCCGGGACAGGCATACACAGATACGCAGTATTTT	CASSPGQAYTDTQYF
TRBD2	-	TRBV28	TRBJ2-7	TGTGCCAGCACCCCACTAGCGGTCGTTAGGGCCTACGAGCAGTACTTC	CASTPLAVVRAYEQYF
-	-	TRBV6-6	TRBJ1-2	TGTGCCAGCAGTCGTGGACAGAACTATGGCTACACCTTC	CASSRGQNYGYTF
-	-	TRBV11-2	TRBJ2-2	TGTGCCAGCAGCTCTAGCGTTCCCGGGGAGCTGTTTTTT	CASSSSVPGELFF
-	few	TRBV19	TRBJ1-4	TGTGCCGTCCACGGATTTCTGGAGGAAAAACTGTTTTTT	CAVHGFLEEKLFF
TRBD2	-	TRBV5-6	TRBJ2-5	TGTGCCAGCAGCCCCGGACTAGCGGGAGGAGAGACCCAGTACTTC	CASSPGLAGGETQYF
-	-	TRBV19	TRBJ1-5	TGTGCCAGTAGTATCTCAGGGGTCAATCAGCCCCAGCATTTT	CASSISGVNQPQHF
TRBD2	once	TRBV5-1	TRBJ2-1	TGCGCCAGCAGCCTCAGGGGACTAGCGGGCGAAGACAATGAGCAGTTCTTC	CASSLRGLAGEDNEQFF
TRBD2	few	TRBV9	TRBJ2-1	TGTGCCAGCAGCGAGCGGGGACTAACATTGTACAATGAGCAGTTCTTC	CASSERGLTLYNEQFF
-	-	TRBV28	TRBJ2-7	TGTGCCAGCAGTCGACCTACAGGGACTACCTACGAGCAGTACTTC	CASSRPTGTTYEQYF
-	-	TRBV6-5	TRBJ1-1	TGTGCCAGCCGCGCGGGTTTGATCACTGAAGCTTTCTTT	CASRAGLITEAFF
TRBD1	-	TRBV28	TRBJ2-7	TGTGCCAGCACCCCCTGGGGACAGGGATCCTACGAGCAGTACTTC	CASTPWGQGSYEQYF
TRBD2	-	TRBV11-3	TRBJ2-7	TGTGCCAGCAGCCCCGGGACTAGCGGGAGTAGCTACGAGCAGTACTTC	CASSPGTSGSSYEQYF
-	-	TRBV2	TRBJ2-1	TGTGCCAGCATTTTTTCGACAGTTCCTTTTTACAATGAGCAGTTCTTC	CASIFSTVPFYNEQFF
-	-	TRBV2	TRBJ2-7	TGTGCCAGCAGTGGCCCCCGGACTCCTACATCCTACGAGCAGTACTTC	CASSGPRTPTSYEQYF
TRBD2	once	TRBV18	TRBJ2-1	TGTGCCAGCTCAACCCGTAGCGGGAGCTCCTACAATGAGCAGTTCTTC	CASSTRSGSSYNEQFF
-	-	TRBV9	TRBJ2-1	TGTGCCAGCAGCGTAGTTCCGCGGAGCTCCTACAATGAGCAGTTCTTC	CASSVVPRSSYNEQFF
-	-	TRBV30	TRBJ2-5	TGTGCCTTAGCGCTTTCTGGGACCCAGTACTTC	CALALSGTQYF
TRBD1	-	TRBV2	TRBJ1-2	TGTGCCAGCAGCTGGGGACAGCTCTATGGCTACACCTTC	CASSWGQLYGYTF
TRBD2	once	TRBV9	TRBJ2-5	TGTGCCAGCAGCTTCAGAGGTAGCGGGGAAGAGACCCAGTACTTC	CASSFRGSGEETQYF
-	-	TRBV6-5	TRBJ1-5	TGTGCCAGCAGGAAGGAGTATAGCAATCAGCCCCAGCATTTT	CASRKEYSNQPQHF
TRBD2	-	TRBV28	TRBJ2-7	TGTGCCAGCAGTGGACGGACTAGCGGGGACTACGAGCAGTACTTC	CASSGRTSGDYEQYF
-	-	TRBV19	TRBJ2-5	TGTGCCAGTAGTTCGGGACTGCAAGAGACCCAGTACTTC	CASSSGLQETQYF
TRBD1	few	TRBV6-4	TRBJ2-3	TGTGCCAGCAGTGACGGGACAGGGGGCACAGATACGCAGTATTTT	CASSDGTGGTDTQYF